Below, 21 T cell receptor beta chains from the same sample are listed, as sequenced in a study of lymphopenia after photon versus proton radiotherapy. Using immunoSEQ multiplex PCR, the repertoire was profiled, and TCRdb retains in-frame clones only, with some absent. Counted here are tens of thousands of clones, approximately 88% occurring once; the ten biggest clones make up around 2%. The sequences come from peripheral blood, collected from a patient treated with proton-based radiotherapy. The receptors derive from a man in his 60s with pancreatic cancer.

The chain links TRBV10-3 to TRBJ1-1; D is ambiguous. Germline V lookup: CDR1 ENHRY, CDR2 SYGVKD. There are 14 residues in the CDR3. Trimming removed 4 bases from V and 0 bases from J, with 9 bases in between. CDR3 nucleotides: TGTGCCATCAGTGCGGGAAACGTGAACACTGAAGCTTTCTTT. Encoded protein: CAISAGNVNTEAFF.

V and J are TRBV4-3 and TRBJ2-5; perhaps D is TRBD1 or TRBD2 (5 bases each). This CDR3 contains 15 residues. Germline-derived CDR1 and CDR2 are LGHNA and YSLEER. V was pared by 0 bases and J by 5 bases, with 13 bases between. For the CDR3, the DNA is TGCGCCAGCAGCCAAGATGACACGGGGCCGGAGACCCAGTACTTC. Translated: CASSQDDTGPETQYF.

This clone showed up just a few times. This sequence joins TRBV29-1 and TRBJ2-1; 14 nucleotides align to TRBD2. Germline V CDR1 and CDR2: SQVTM, ANQGSEA. V trimming: 6 bases; J trimming: 9 bases; junction bases outside the gene matches: 4. The CDR3 loop spans 13 amino acids. The CDR3 DNA reads as TGCAGCGTGGGGACTAGCGGGAGTGCTGAGCAGTTCTTC. This gives the protein CSVGTSGSAEQFF.

The V gene is TRBV30, the J gene TRBJ2-3; D remains unclear. This CDR3 spans 13 amino acids. V was shortened by 5 bases and J by 4 bases, with 13 bases between the two germline ends. Germline values: CDR1 GTSNPN, CDR2 SVGIG (reference sequence). CDR3 loop: CAWATARADTQYF. CDR3 in DNA: TGTGCCTGGGCTACGGCAAGGGCAGATACGCAGTATTTT. The full variable domain, rest sourced from reference TRBV30 and TRBJ2-3, is SQTIHQWPATLVQPVGSPLSLECTVEGTSNPNLYWYRQAAGRGLQLLFYSVGIGQISSEVPQNLSASRPQDRQFILSSKKLLLSDSGFYLCAWATARADTQYFGPGTRLTVL.

The chain couples TRBV28 to TRBJ2-5; D ambiguous. Germline V gives CDR1 MDHEN, CDR2 SYDVKM. V was clipped by 6 bases and J by 7 bases, with 9 bases between them. The CDR3 spans 11 residues. As DNA, the CDR3 is TGTGCCAGCAGCTCCACTGGGACCCAGTACTTC. Its translation is CASSSTGTQYF. Using reference TRBV28 and TRBJ2-5 for the parts outside the CDR3, the full variable domain is DVKVTQSSRYLVKRTGEKVFLECVQDMDHENMFWYRQDPGLGLRLIYFSYDVKMKEKGDIPEGYSVSREKKERFSLILESASTNQTSMYLCASSSTGTQYFGPGTRLLVL.

The CDR3 DNA sequence: TGTGCCAGCAGTTACCTACAGGGAGGCGAGTATGGCTACACCTTC. This gives the protein CASSYLQGGEYGYTF. The rearrangement joins TRBV6-5 to TRBJ1-2; D is possibly TRBD1 (6 bases). Trimming removed 2 bases from V and 5 bases from J, with 15 bases in between. The CDR3 spans 15 residues. CDR1 and CDR2 from the germline V gene are MNHEY and SVGAGI.

The chain uses TRBV28 and TRBJ1-2, with D unresolved. Trimming left V 3 bases short and J 8 bases short, with 10 bases between. Germline-derived CDR1 and CDR2 are MDHEN and SYDVKM. This CDR3 is 12 amino acids long. This CDR3 reads CASSFYRDGYTF. The CDR3, as DNA: TGTGCCAGCAGTTTCTACCGTGACGGCTACACCTTC.

The gene calls are TRBV4-1 and TRBJ2-2, with D possibly TRBD1 on 6 matching bases. This CDR3 has 17 amino acids. Looked up from germline, CDR1 is MGHRA and CDR2 is YSYEKL. The V gene lost 1 base and the J gene lost 0 bases, with 12 bases spanning the gap. For the CDR3, the DNA is TGCGCCAGCAGCCAAGGGGGAAACAGGGCGAACACCGGGGAGCTGTTTTTT. Translated: CASSQGGNRANTGELFF.

The V call is TRBV6-1, the J call TRBJ2-1; no clear D gene. From germline, CDR1 is MNHNS and CDR2 SASEGT. The CDR3 is 13 amino acids. Trimming removed 8 bases at V and 4 bases at J, with 12 bases between. In DNA, the CDR3 is TGTGCCAGCGGCGAAGGCCTTTACAATGAGCAGTTCTTC. It translates to CASGEGLYNEQFF.

The rearrangement uses TRBV28 and TRBJ1-1; no definite D call. Germline CDR1 MDHEN, CDR2 SYDVKM. This CDR3 has 11 amino acids. V dropped 6 bases and J dropped 7 bases, with 9 bases sitting between them. The CDR3 here is CASRYRDEAFF. The CDR3 DNA is TGTGCCAGCAGATATCGGGATGAAGCTTTCTTT.

The V gene is TRBV19, the J gene TRBJ1-5; D call uncertain. Looked up from germline, CDR1 is LNHDA and CDR2 is SQIVND (reference sequence). The CDR3 consists of 10 residues. CDR3 sequence reads: CAVGNQPQHF. The CDR3 region has the DNA TGTGCAGTAGGCAATCAGCCCCAGCATTTT.

The chain uses TRBV5-6 and TRBJ1-5; D is possibly TRBD1 (6 bases). V was cut by 1 base and J by 0 bases, with 17 bases left in between. The CDR3 extends over 18 amino acids. Germline V lookup: CDR1 SGHDT, CDR2 YYEEEE. CDR3 amino acids: CASSLFSLGGYSNQPQHF. CDR3 DNA sequence: TGTGCCAGCAGCTTGTTTTCTTTAGGGGGATATAGCAATCAGCCCCAGCATTTT.

V and J are TRBV5-1 and TRBJ1-4; D is unclear. Germline CDR1 and CDR2: SGHRS and YFSETQ. The CDR3 extends over 14 amino acids. The ends were cut back, 0 bases at V and 5 bases at J, with 8 bases in the middle. The CDR3 protein is CASSLAVLNEKLFF. DNA for the CDR3: TGCGCCAGCAGCTTGGCGGTGTTAAATGAAAAACTGTTTTTT.

The chain has TRBV28 and TRBJ2-1; 9 positions match TRBD1. Germline CDR1 is MDHEN and CDR2 is SYDVKM. Losses at the gene ends were 6 bases for V and 9 bases for J; bases not matched to a gene: 15. This CDR3 has 16 residues. CDR3 in DNA: TGTGCCAGCAGCCCCCTTCCGGGACAGGGTAATAGTGAGCAGTTCTTC. The encoded protein is CASSPLPGQGNSEQFF.

CDR3 sequence (DNA): TGTGCCAGCAGCTTGACTGCCGGGACTAGCCTTCCCTCCCAAGAGACCCAGTACTTC. Amino acids: CASSLTAGTSLPSQETQYF. The rearrangement links TRBV9 to TRBJ2-5; 9 nucleotides match TRBD2. Germline V gene data show CDR1 as SGDLS and CDR2 as YYNGEE. CDR3 length equals 19 residues. V lost 4 bases, J lost 1 base, and 17 bases stayed unmatched.

The chain employs TRBV5-4 and TRBJ1-2, with D unclear. This CDR3 has 13 residues. V dropped 0 bases and J dropped 7 bases, with 10 bases sitting between them. Germline values: CDR1 SGHNT, CDR2 YYREEE (reference sequence). The CDR3, as DNA: TGTGCCAGCAGCTTGGATTCACACGCTGGCTACACCTTC. It codes for CASSLDSHAGYTF.

This sequence joins TRBV28 and TRBJ2-2; 7 nucleotides line up with TRBD1. The germline gives CDR1 MDHEN, CDR2 SYDVKM. The CDR3 sequence is 19 residues long. Trimming cost V 4 bases and J 1 base; bases outside gene matches: 15. The CDR3 spells CASSSPGNGAGGNTGELFF. Written as DNA, the CDR3 is TGTGCCAGCAGTTCTCCGGGCAACGGGGCAGGGGGGAACACCGGGGAGCTGTTTTTT.

The chain has TRBV4-1 and TRBJ1-4; 7 bases fit TRBD1. Trimming removed 3 bases from V and 5 bases from J; junction bases left unmatched: 21. Germline V gene data show CDR1 as MGHRA and CDR2 as YSYEKL. This CDR3 spans 20 amino acids. This CDR3 reads CASSQQVLGTARPENEKLFF. In DNA, the CDR3 is TGCGCCAGCAGCCAGCAAGTTTTGGGGACAGCCCGGCCTGAGAATGAAAAACTGTTTTTT.

This clone was seen more than once but under ten times. The chain has TRBV28 and TRBJ2-7, with 7 bases identical to TRBD1. J gave up 0 bases and V 5 bases, and 7 bases lay outside the gene matches. Germline loops: CDR1 MDHEN, CDR2 SYDVKM. This CDR3 has 15 amino acids. CDR3: CASSATGTASYEQYF. CDR3 sequence (DNA): TGTGCCAGCAGTGCGACCGGGACAGCCTCCTACGAGCAGTACTTC.

This clone was seen a few times. The chain couples TRBV30 to TRBJ1-4, with D possibly being TRBD1 (5 bases). V dropped 1 base and J dropped 4 bases, with 19 bases sitting between them. CDR3 size: 17 residues. Germline assignment: CDR1 GTSNPN and CDR2 SVGIG (reference sequence). The CDR3 DNA reads as TGTGCCTGGAGTGCGCCCGGGACGGAGTACATTAATGAAAAACTGTTTTTT. Translated: CAWSAPGTEYINEKLFF.

The chain recombines TRBV10-3 with TRBJ2-2; D is perhaps TRBD2 (6 bases). Germline V gives CDR1 ENHRY, CDR2 SYGVKD. V gave up 3 bases and J gave up 3 bases, with 8 bases separating them. The CDR3 has 14 amino acids. In DNA, the CDR3 is TGTGCCATCAGTGATGGAGGGGACACCGGGGAGCTGTTTTTT. Translated, it gives CAISDGGDTGELFF.